Following are 5 T cell receptor beta chains from one sample sequenced in a study of CD8 T cells in ankylosing spondylitis. General study results and limits: A TCR beta motif made of 7 to 9 highly homologous variants seemed typical of ankylosing spondylitis blood.

Via MiXCR, TCRdb re-called the 5' RACE reads, giving one row per CDR3 protein. This sample carries 390,000 or so distinct CDR3 sequences, about 22% of them seen once, and the ten largest clones take around 16%. The antigens these receptors bind are not known. Input material: blood, either unsorted or a sorted T cell fraction (not recorded which). The receptors here all came from a male donor with ankylosing spondylitis.

This clonotype was picked up a small number of times. This chain joins TRBV7-8 and TRBJ2-3, with D unclear. Looked up from germline, CDR1 is SGHVS and CDR2 is FQNEAQ. V lost 1 base and J lost 2, with 7 bases in between. The CDR3 covers 14 residues. CDR3 in amino acids: CASSLVGYTDTQYF. CDR3 bases: TGTGCCAGCAGCTTAGTCGGCTACACAGATACGCAGTATTTT.

This clonotype came up a few times. The V call is TRBV5-1, the J call TRBJ1-1, with 8 bases identical to TRBD1. This CDR3 region has 15 residues. Germline lookup yields CDR1 SGHRS and CDR2 YFSETQ. Trimming took 3 bases from V and 1 from J; bases not matched to a gene: 5. The CDR3, as DNA: TGCGCCAGCAGCTCAGACAGGGGAGGGAACACTGAAGCTTTCTTT. The encoded protein is CASSSDRGGNTEAFF.

There are many counts of this clonotype. The rearrangement joins TRBV24-1 to TRBJ2-5; TRBD1 matches 8 bases. This CDR3 is built from 16 residues. V dropped 4 bases and J dropped 4; count of bases not matched to a gene: 10. Germline V gene sequence: CDR1 KGHDR, CDR2 SFDVKD. CDR3 protein: CATSDPPGTGRETQYF. CDR3 DNA sequence: TGTGCCACCAGTGACCCCCCCGGGACAGGTCGAGAGACCCAGTACTTC.

This clonotype was seen only a few times. This rearrangement joins TRBV5-5 to TRBJ1-6, with 9 bases fitting TRBD1. V lost 6 bases, J lost 11 bases, and 9 bases stayed unmatched. Germline V gives CDR1 SGHKS, CDR2 YYEKEE (reference sequence). The CDR3 spans 14 residues. DNA of the CDR3: TGTGCCAGCACCCTAGGGACAGGGCAGACACCCCTCCACTTT. It specifies CASTLGTGQTPLHF.

The V call is TRBV10-3, the J call TRBJ2-5; 10 nucleotides agree with TRBD2. V lost 0 bases to trimming and J lost 2 bases; unmatched junction nucleotides: 3. CDR1 and CDR2 from the germline V gene are ENHRY and SYGVKD. This CDR3 is built from 16 residues. CDR3 protein: CAISESPSGRQETQYF. In DNA, the CDR3 is TGTGCCATCAGTGAGTCACCTAGCGGGAGACAAGAGACCCAGTACTTC.